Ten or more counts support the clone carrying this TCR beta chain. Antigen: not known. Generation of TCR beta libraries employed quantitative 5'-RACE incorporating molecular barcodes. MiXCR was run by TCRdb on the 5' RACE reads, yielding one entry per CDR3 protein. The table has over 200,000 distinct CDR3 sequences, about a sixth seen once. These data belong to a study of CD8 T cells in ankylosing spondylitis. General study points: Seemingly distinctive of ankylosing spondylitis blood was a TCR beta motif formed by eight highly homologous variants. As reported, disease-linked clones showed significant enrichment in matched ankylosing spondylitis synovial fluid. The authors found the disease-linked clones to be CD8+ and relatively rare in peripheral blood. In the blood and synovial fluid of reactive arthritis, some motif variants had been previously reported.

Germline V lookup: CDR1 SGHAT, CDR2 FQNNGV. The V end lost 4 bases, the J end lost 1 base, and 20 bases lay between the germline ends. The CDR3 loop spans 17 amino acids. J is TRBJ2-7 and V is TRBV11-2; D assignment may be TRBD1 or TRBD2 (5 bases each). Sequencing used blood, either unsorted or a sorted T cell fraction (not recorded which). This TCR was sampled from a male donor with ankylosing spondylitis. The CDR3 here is CASSSLFKGPVSYEQYF. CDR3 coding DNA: TGTGCCAGCAGCTCCCTTTTTAAGGGACCGGTTTCCTACGAGCAGTACTTC. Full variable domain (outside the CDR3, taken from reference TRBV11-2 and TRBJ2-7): EAGVAQSPRYKIIEKRQSVAFWCNPISGHATLYWYQQILGQGPKLLIQFQNNGVVDDSQLPKDRFSAERLKGVDSTLKIQPAKLEDSAVYLCASSSLFKGPVSYEQYFGPGTRLTVT.